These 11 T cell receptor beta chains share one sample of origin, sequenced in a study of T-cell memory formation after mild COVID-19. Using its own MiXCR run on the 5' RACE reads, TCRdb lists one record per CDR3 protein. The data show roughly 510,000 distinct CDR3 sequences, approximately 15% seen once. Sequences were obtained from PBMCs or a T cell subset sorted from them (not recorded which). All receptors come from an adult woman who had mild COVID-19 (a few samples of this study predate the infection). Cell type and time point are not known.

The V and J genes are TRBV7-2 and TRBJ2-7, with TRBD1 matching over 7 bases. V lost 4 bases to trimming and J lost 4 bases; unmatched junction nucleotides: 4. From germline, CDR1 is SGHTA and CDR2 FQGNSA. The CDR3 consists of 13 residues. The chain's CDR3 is CASSSATGYEQYF. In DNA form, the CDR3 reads TGTGCCAGCAGCTCAGCGACAGGGTACGAGCAGTACTTC.

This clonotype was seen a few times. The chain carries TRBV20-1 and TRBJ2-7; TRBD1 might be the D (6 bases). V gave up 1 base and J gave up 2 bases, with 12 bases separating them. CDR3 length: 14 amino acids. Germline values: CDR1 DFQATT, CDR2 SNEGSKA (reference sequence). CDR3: CSARGTGNTYEQYF. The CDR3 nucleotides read TGCAGTGCTAGAGGAACAGGGAATACCTACGAGCAGTACTTC.

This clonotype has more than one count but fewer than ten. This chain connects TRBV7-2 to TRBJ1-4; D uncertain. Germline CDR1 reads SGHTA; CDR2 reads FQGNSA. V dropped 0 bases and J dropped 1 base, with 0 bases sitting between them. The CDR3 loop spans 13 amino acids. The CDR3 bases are TGTGCCAGCAGCTTAGCAACTAATGAAAAACTGTTTTTT. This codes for CASSLATNEKLFF.

CDR3 protein: CASSSATRLDEQFF. CDR3 nucleotide sequence: TGTGCCAGCAGCTCGGCGACAAGGTTGGATGAGCAGTTCTTC. This chain connects TRBV7-2 to TRBJ2-1; D gene unclear. Trimming stripped 4 bases from V and 8 bases from J, with 15 bases between. Germline V lookup: CDR1 SGHTA, CDR2 FQGNSA. The CDR3 extends over 14 amino acids.

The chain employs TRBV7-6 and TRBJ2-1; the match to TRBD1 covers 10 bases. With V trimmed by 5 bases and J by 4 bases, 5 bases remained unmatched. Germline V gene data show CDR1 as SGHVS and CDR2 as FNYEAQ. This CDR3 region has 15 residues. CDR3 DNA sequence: TGTGCCAGCAGCACCCGGGACAGGGGATACAATGAGCAGTTCTTC. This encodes CASSTRDRGYNEQFF.

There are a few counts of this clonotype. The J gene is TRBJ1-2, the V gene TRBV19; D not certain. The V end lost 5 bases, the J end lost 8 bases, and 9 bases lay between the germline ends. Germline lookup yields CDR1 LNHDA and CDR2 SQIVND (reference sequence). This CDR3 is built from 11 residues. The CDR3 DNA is TGTGCCAGTAGTGGGTTCTGGGGCTACACCTTC. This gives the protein CASSGFWGYTF.

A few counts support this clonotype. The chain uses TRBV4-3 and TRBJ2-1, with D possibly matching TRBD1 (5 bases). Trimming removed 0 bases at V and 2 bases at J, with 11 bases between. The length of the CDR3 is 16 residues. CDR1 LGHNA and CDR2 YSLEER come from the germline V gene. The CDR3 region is CASSQDYRTTYNEQFF. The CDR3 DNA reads TGCGCCAGCAGCCAAGACTACAGGACCACCTACAATGAGCAGTTCTTC.

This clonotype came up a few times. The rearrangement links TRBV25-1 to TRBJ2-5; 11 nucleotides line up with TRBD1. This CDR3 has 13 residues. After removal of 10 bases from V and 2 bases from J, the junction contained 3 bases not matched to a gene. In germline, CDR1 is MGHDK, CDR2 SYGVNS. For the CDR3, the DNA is TGTGCCACCCGGGACAGGGGGCAAGAGACCCAGTACTTC. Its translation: CATRDRGQETQYF.

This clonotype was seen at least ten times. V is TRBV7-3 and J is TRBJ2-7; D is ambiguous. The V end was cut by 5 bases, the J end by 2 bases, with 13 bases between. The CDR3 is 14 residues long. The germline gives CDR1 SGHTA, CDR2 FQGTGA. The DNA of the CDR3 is TGTGCCAGCAGCCCGAACCACGCGACCTACGAGCAGTACTTC. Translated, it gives CASSPNHATYEQYF.

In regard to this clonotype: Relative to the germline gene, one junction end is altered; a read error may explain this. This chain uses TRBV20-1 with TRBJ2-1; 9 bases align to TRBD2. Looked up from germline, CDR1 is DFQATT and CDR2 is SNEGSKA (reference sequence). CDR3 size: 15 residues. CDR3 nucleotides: TGCCGTGCTAGTAGCGGGAGTAGGGTTGGAAATGAGCAGTTCTTC. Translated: CRASSGSRVGNEQFF.

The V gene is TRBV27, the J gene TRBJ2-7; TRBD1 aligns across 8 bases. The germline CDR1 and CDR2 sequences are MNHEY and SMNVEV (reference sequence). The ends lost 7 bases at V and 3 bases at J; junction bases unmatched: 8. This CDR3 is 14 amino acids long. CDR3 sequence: CASTPWTGNYEQYF. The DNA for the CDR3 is TGTGCCAGCACCCCGTGGACAGGGAACTACGAGCAGTACTTC.